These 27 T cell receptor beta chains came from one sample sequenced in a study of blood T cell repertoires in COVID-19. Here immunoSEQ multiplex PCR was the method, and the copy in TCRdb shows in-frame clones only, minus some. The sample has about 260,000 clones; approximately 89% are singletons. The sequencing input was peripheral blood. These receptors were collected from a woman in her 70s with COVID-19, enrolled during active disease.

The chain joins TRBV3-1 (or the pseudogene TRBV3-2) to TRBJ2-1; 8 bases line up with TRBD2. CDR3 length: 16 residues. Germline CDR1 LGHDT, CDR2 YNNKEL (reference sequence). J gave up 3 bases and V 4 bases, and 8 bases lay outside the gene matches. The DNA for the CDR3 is TGTGCCAGCAGCCGAACGGGGGGGAGGAACTACAATGAGCAGTTCTTC. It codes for CASSRTGGRNYNEQFF.

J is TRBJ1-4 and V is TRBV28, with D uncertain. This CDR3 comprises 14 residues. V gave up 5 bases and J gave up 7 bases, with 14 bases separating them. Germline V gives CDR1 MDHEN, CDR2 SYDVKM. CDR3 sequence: CASSKSDGLEKLFF. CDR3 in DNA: TGTGCCAGCAGTAAATCGGACGGACTTGAAAAACTGTTTTTT.

The CDR3, as DNA: TGTGCCAGCACTTCGGGAGGGCTCTACGAGCAGTACTTC. It translates to CASTSGGLYEQYF. The chain uses TRBV6-5 and TRBJ2-7, with TRBD2 identical over 8 bases. The CDR3 spans 13 residues. The trim removed 7 bases at V and 3 bases at J, leaving 5 bases unmatched. Looked up from germline, CDR1 is MNHEY and CDR2 is SVGAGI.

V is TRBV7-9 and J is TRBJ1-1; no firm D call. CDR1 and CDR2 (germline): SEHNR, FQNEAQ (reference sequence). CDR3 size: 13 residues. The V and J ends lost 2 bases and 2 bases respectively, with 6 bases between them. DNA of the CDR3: TGTGCCAGCAGCTTACAGTCCAACACTGAAGCTTTCTTT. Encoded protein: CASSLQSNTEAFF.

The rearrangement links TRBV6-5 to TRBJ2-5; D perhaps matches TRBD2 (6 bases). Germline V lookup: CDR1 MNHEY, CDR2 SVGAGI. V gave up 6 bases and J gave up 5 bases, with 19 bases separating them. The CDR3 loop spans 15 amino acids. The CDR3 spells CASRIDGTPTETQYF. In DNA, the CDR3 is TGTGCCAGCAGGATAGACGGGACTCCTACCGAGACCCAGTACTTC.

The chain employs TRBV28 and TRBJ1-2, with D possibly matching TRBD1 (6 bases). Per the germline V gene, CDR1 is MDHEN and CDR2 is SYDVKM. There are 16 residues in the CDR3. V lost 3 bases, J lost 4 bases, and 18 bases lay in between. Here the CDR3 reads CASSFPGAQGFYGYTF. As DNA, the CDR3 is TGTGCCAGCAGTTTCCCCGGGGCACAGGGTTTCTATGGCTACACCTTC.

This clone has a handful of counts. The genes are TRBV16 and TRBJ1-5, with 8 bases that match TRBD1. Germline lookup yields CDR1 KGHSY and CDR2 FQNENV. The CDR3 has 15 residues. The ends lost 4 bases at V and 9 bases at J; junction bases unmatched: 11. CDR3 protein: CASSRTGLRGVPQHF. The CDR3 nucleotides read TGTGCCAGCAGCCGGACAGGGCTGAGGGGGGTGCCCCAGCATTTT.

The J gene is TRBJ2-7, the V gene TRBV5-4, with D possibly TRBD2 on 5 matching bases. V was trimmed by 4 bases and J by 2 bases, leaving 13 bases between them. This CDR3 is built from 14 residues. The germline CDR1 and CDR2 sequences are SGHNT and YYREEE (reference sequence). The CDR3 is CASSTDGLPYEQYF. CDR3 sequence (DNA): TGTGCCAGCAGCACGGACGGACTTCCCTACGAGCAGTACTTC.

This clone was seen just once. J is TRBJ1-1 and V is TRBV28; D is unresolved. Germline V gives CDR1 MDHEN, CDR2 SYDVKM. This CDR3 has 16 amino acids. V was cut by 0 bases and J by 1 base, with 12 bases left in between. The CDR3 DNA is TGTGCCAGCAGTTTATGGGCGGAGGGAGGGAACACTGAAGCTTTCTTT. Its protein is CASSLWAEGGNTEAFF. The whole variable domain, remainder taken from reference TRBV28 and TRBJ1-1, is DVKVTQSSRYLVKRTGEKVFLECVQDMDHENMFWYRQDPGLGLRLIYFSYDVKMKEKGDIPEGYSVSREKKERFSLILESASTNQTSMYLCASSLWAEGGNTEAFFGQGTRLTVV.

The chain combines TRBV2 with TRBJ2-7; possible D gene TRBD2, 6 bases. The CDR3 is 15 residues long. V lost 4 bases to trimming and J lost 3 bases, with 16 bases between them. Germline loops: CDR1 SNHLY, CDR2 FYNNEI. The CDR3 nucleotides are TGTGCCAGCAGTGGGGTTCGGGACTCCTTCTACGAGCAGTACTTC. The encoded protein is CASSGVRDSFYEQYF.

In nucleotides, the CDR3 is TGTGCCAGTAGCCCAATTGGGGGGAGCACTGAAGCTTTCTTT. Amino acids: CASSPIGGSTEAFF. The V gene is TRBV19, the J gene TRBJ1-1; D perhaps matches TRBD1 (5 bases). Germline lookup yields CDR1 LNHDA and CDR2 SQIVND (reference sequence). V shed 6 bases and J shed 4 bases, with 15 bases lying between them. This CDR3 is built from 14 residues.

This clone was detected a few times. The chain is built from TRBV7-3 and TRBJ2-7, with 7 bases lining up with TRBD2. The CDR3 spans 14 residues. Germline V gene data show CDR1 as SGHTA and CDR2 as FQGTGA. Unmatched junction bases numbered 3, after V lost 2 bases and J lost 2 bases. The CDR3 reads CASSLASGTYEQYF. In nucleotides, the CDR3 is TGTGCCAGCAGCTTAGCTAGCGGAACCTACGAGCAGTACTTC. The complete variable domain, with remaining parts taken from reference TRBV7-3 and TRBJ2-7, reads GAGVSQTPSNKVTEKGKYVELRCDPISGHTALYWYRQSLGQGPEFLIYFQGTGAADDSGLPNDRFFAVRPEGSVSTLKIQRTERGDSAVYLCASSLASGTYEQYFGPGTRLTVT.

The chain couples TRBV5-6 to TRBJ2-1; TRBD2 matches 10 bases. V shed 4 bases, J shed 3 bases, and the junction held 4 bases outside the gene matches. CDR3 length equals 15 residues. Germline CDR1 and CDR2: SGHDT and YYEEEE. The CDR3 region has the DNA TGTGCCAGCAGCCGGACTAGCGGAAACTACAATGAGCAGTTCTTC. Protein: CASSRTSGNYNEQFF.

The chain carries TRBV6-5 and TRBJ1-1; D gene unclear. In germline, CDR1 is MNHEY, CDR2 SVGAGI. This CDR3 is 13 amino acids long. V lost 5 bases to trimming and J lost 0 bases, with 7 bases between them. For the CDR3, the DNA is TGTGCCAGCAGTATGACACTGAACACTGAAGCTTTCTTT. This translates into CASSMTLNTEAFF.

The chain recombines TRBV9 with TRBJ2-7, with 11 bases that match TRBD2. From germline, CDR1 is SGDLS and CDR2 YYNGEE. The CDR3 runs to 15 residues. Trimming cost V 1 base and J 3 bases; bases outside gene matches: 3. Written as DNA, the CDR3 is TGTGCCAGCAGCGTACACACTAGCGGGAGCTACGAGCAGTACTTC. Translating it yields CASSVHTSGSYEQYF.

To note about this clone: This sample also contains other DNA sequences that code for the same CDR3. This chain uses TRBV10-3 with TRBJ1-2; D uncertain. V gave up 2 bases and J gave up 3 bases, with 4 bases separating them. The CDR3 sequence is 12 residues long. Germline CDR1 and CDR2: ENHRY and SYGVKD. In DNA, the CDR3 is TGTGCCATCAGTGAGCAGGACTATGGCTACACCTTC. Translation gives CAISEQDYGYTF.

The CDR3 reads CASSSENYEQYF. CDR3 bases: TGTGCCAGCAGTTCCGAGAACTACGAGCAGTACTTC. The rearrangement joins TRBV2 to TRBJ2-7; D gene uncertain. The length of the CDR3 is 12 residues. V dropped 5 bases and J dropped 3 bases, with 8 bases sitting between them. Germline values: CDR1 SNHLY, CDR2 FYNNEI.

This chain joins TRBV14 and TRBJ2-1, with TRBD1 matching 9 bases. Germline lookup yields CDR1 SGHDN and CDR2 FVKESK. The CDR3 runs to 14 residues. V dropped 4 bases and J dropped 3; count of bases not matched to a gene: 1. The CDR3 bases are TGTGCCAGCAGCCGGGACAGGGTCTACAATGAGCAGTTCTTC. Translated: CASSRDRVYNEQFF.

This chain's CDR3 is CASRRYGGGNTEAFF. The CDR3 DNA is TGTGCCAGCAGGAGATACGGGGGGGGAAACACTGAAGCTTTCTTT. The V and J genes are TRBV28 and TRBJ1-1, with D perhaps TRBD1 (5 bases). CDR3 length: 15 amino acids. Germline assignment: CDR1 MDHEN and CDR2 SYDVKM. The germline V and J ends were trimmed by 6 bases and 2 bases, with 16 bases remaining between them.

Here the CDR3 DNA reads TGCGCCAGCAGCCCTAGGGCAGGGTACAATGAGCAGTTCTTC. Its protein is CASSPRAGYNEQFF. The V call is TRBV4-1, the J call TRBJ2-1; maybe TRBD1 (5 bases). The CDR3 spans 14 residues. V was shortened by 4 bases and J by 4 bases, with 11 bases between the two germline ends. CDR1 and CDR2 (germline): MGHRA, YSYEKL.

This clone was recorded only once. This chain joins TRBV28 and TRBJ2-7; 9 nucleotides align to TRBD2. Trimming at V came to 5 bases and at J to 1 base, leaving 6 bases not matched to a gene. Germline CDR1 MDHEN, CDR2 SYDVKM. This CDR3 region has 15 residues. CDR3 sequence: CASSALAGLSYEQYF. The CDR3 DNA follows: TGTGCCAGCAGTGCTCTAGCGGGGCTATCCTACGAGCAGTACTTC.

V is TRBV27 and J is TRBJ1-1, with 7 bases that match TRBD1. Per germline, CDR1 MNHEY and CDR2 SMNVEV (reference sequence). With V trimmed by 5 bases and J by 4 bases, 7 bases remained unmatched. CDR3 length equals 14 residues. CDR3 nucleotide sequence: TGTGCCAGCAGTAGACAGGGATTGGGCACTGAAGCTTTCTTT. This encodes CASSRQGLGTEAFF.

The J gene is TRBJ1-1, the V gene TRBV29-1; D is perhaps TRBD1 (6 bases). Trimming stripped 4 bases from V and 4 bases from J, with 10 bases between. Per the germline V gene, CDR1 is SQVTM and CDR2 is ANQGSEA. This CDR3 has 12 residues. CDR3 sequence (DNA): TGCAGCGTTGTAGGGGGAATCACTGAAGCTTTCTTT. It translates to CSVVGGITEAFF.

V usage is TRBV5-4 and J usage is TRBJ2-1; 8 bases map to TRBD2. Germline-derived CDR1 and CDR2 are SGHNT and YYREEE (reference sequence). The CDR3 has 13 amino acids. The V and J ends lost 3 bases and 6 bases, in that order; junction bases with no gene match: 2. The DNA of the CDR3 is TGTGCCAGCAGCTGGGGACTAGGCAATGAGCAGTTCTTC. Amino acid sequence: CASSWGLGNEQFF.

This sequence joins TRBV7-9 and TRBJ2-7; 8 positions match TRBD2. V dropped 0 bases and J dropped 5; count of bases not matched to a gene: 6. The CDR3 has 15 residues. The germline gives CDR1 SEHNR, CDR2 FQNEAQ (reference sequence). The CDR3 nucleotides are TGTGCCAGCAGCTTAGCGCTACGGGAGGGGAACGAGCAGTACTTC. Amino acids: CASSLALREGNEQYF.

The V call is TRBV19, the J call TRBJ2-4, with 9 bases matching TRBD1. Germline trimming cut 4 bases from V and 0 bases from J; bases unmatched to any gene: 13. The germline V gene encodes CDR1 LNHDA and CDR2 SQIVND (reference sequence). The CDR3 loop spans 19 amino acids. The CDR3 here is CASSKPGQGLNIAKNIQYF. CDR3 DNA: TGTGCCAGTAGTAAGCCGGGACAGGGTTTGAATATAGCCAAAAACATTCAGTACTTC.

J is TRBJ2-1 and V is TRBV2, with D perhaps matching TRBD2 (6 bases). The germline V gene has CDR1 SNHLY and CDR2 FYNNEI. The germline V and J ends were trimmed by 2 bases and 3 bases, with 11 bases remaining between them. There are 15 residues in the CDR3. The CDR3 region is CASSELNSGYNEQFF. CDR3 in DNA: TGTGCCAGCAGTGAACTTAATAGCGGCTACAATGAGCAGTTCTTC. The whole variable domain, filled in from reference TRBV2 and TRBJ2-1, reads EPEVTQTPSHQVTQMGQEVILRCVPISNHLYFYWYRQILGQKVEFLVSFYNNEISEKSEIFDDQFSVERPDGSNFTLKIRSTKLEDSAMYFCASSELNSGYNEQFFGPGTRLTVL.